The 25 T cell receptor beta chains in this list originate from one sample, sequenced in a study of blood T cell repertoires in COVID-19. Only in-frame clones appear in the TCRdb table, and some are missing; sequencing was by immunoSEQ multiplex PCR. The sample includes about 88,000 clones, roughly 84% of them seen just once. Source material: peripheral blood. Receptor source: a woman in her seventies with acute or convalescent COVID-19.

V is TRBV7-8 and J is TRBJ2-2; 11 nucleotides match TRBD2. The CDR3 length is 18 residues. Germline CDR1 and CDR2: SGHVS and FQNEAQ. J gave up 2 bases and V 3 bases, and 8 bases lay outside the gene matches. For the CDR3, the DNA is TGTGCCAGCAGCTTGGAAACACTAGCGGGGGCCAACACCGGGGAGCTGTTTTTT. This encodes CASSLETLAGANTGELFF.

In this sample, this clone turned up once. V gene TRBV19 combines with J gene TRBJ1-2, with TRBD1 matching over 8 bases. This CDR3 has 13 residues. J lost 3 bases, V lost 5 bases, and 2 bases had no gene match. Germline CDR1 LNHDA, CDR2 SQIVND (reference sequence). CDR3 in amino acids: CASSLQGDYGYTF. The CDR3 nucleotides are TGTGCCAGTAGTCTACAGGGGGACTATGGCTACACCTTC.

The chain couples TRBV25-1 to TRBJ1-1; TRBD1 might be the D (5 bases). V was shortened by 3 bases and J by 1 base, with 12 bases between the two germline ends. The germline CDR1 and CDR2 sequences are MGHDK and SYGVNS. The CDR3 runs to 15 residues. The CDR3 loop reads CASSDLDRGNTEAFF. In nucleotides, the CDR3 is TGTGCCAGCAGTGACCTCGACAGAGGGAACACTGAAGCTTTCTTT.

The V and J genes are TRBV4-3 and TRBJ2-2; 7 nucleotides align to TRBD1. Unmatched junction bases numbered 9, after V lost 2 bases and J lost 6 bases. Germline V gives CDR1 LGHNA, CDR2 YSLEER. The CDR3 has 16 amino acids. CDR3 DNA sequence: TGCGCCAGCAGCCAACCCCATGTAGGGGGCCCCGGGGAGCTGTTTTTT. Translated, it gives CASSQPHVGGPGELFF.

The V and J genes are TRBV18 and TRBJ2-3; D possibly corresponds to TRBD2 (6 bases). From germline, CDR1 is KGHSH and CDR2 LQKENI. V was clipped by 6 bases and J by 0 bases, with 16 bases between them. The CDR3 is 16 amino acids. CDR3 region: CASSRELVGSTDTQYF. Here the CDR3 DNA reads TGTGCCAGCTCTCGGGAGCTCGTCGGTAGCACAGATACGCAGTATTTT.

The chain combines TRBV7-4 with TRBJ2-7; TRBD2 might be the D (5 bases). In germline, CDR1 is SGHVT, CDR2 SQSDAQ. CDR3 length: 15 residues. Trimming shortened V by 5 bases and J by 6 bases, and 20 bases separated the two germline ends. The CDR3 bases are TGTGCCAGCAGCCCCCCTCTCGGGGAATCTTGCGAGCAGTACGTC. Translated, it gives CASSPPLGESCEQYV.

This chain links TRBV9 with TRBJ1-6, with D possibly TRBD1 on 5 matching bases. This CDR3 is built from 14 residues. Trimming left V 7 bases short and J 7 bases short, with 15 bases between. Germline CDR1 SGDLS, CDR2 YYNGEE. Written as DNA, the CDR3 is TGTGCCAGCCGCCCCCGGGACTACAATTCACCCCTCCACTTT. The encoded protein is CASRPRDYNSPLHF. Complete variable domain (other parts from reference TRBV9 and TRBJ1-6): DSGVTQTPKHLITATGQRVTLRCSPRSGDLSVYWYQQSLDQGLQFLIQYYNGEERAKGNILERFSAQQFPDLHSELNLSSLELGDSALYFCASRPRDYNSPLHFGNGTRLTVT.

The chain uses TRBV30 and TRBJ2-1; 7 positions agree with TRBD2. The ends lost 0 bases at V and 6 bases at J; junction bases unmatched: 14. Germline CDR1 GTSNPN, CDR2 SVGIG (reference sequence). The length of the CDR3 is 17 residues. CDR3 loop: CAWSVPRQSGGGNEQFF. The CDR3 DNA is TGTGCCTGGAGTGTACCCCGCCAAAGTGGGGGGGGCAATGAGCAGTTCTTC.

This clone showed up just once. The chain links TRBV10-3 to TRBJ1-2; TRBD1 aligns across 7 bases. V dropped 2 bases and J dropped 4; count of bases not matched to a gene: 7. The CDR3 is 15 amino acids. The V gene's germline CDR1 is ENHRY and CDR2 SYGVKD. The CDR3 DNA is TGTGCCATCAGTGAGAAGGGACAGTCACCCTATGGCTACACCTTC. It specifies CAISEKGQSPYGYTF.

The genes are TRBV11-2 and TRBJ2-1, with D possibly being TRBD2 (6 bases). V dropped 1 base and J dropped 3 bases, with 10 bases sitting between them. This CDR3 spans 15 amino acids. CDR1 SGHAT and CDR2 FQNNGV come from the germline V gene. The CDR3 sequence: CASSLVSDYYNEQFF. The CDR3 nucleotides are TGTGCCAGCAGCTTAGTCTCGGACTACTACAATGAGCAGTTCTTC.

The gene calls are TRBV9 and TRBJ2-3; D might be TRBD2 (7 bases). V was pared by 3 bases and J by 0 bases, with 14 bases between. CDR3 length: 16 residues. Per the germline V gene, CDR1 is SGDLS and CDR2 is YYNGEE. The CDR3 DNA is TGTGCCAGCAGCGAGGGAGGGGGGTACAGCACAGATACGCAGTATTTT. Translation: CASSEGGGYSTDTQYF.

V is TRBV27 and J is TRBJ1-5; D not resolved. The CDR3 has 13 amino acids. Trimming cost V 2 bases and J 5 bases, with 7 bases left between them. Germline CDR1 and CDR2: MNHEY and SMNVEV (reference sequence). CDR3 sequence: CASSLQSDQPQHF. The CDR3 DNA sequence: TGTGCCAGCAGTTTACAATCGGATCAGCCCCAGCATTTT.

The chain employs TRBV9 and TRBJ2-2, with 10 bases matching TRBD1. Germline assignment: CDR1 SGDLS and CDR2 YYNGEE. V dropped 0 bases and J dropped 6; count of bases not matched to a gene: 2. The CDR3 covers 15 residues. The DNA for the CDR3 is TGTGCCAGCAGCGTAGCCGGACAGGGGGCCGGGGAGCTGTTTTTT. Its protein product is CASSVAGQGAGELFF.

The chain is built from TRBV29-1 and TRBJ1-4, with 7 bases that match TRBD1. This CDR3 comprises 13 residues. Looked up from germline, CDR1 is SQVTM and CDR2 is ANQGSEA. Trimming took 7 bases from V and 3 from J; bases not matched to a gene: 5. The CDR3 loop reads CSGRGQANEKLFF. The CDR3 coding sequence is TGCAGCGGCCGCGGACAGGCTAATGAAAAACTGTTTTTT.

The genes are TRBV6-2 or TRBV6-3 and TRBJ1-5; 10 bases line up with TRBD1. Germline loops: CDR1 MNHEY, CDR2 SVGEGT. The V and J ends lost 1 base and 0 bases, in that order; junction bases with no gene match: 6. The CDR3 extends over 18 amino acids. The CDR3 nucleotides read TGTGCCAGCAGTTACTTCGGACAGGGGGGGTATAGCAATCAGCCCCAGCATTTT. This gives the protein CASSYFGQGGYSNQPQHF.

The chain employs TRBV9 and TRBJ2-3; D perhaps matches TRBD2 (7 bases). There are 16 residues in the CDR3. V shed 4 bases and J shed 2 bases, with 17 bases lying between them. Germline CDR1 reads SGDLS; CDR2 reads YYNGEE. The CDR3 spells CASSLRGGALTDTQYF. The DNA for the CDR3 is TGTGCCAGCAGCCTACGAGGGGGGGCCCTCACAGATACGCAGTATTTT.

The chain carries TRBV3-1 (or the pseudogene TRBV3-2) and TRBJ2-4; D not certain. Germline V gives CDR1 LGHDT, CDR2 YNNKEL (reference sequence). CDR3 size: 13 residues. The germline V and J ends were trimmed by 5 bases and 3 bases, with 8 bases remaining between them. CDR3 sequence: CASSSFSKNIQYF. CDR3 bases: TGTGCCAGCAGCTCTTTTAGCAAAAACATTCAGTACTTC.

The CDR3 is CASSYSISGQPQHF. The CDR3 nucleotides are TGTGCCAGCAGTTACTCGATAAGCGGTCAGCCCCAGCATTTT. The chain carries TRBV6-5 and TRBJ1-5; unclear D gene. The CDR3 length is 14 residues. Trimming took 0 bases from V and 6 from J, leaving 9 bases between them. Germline V gene data show CDR1 as MNHEY and CDR2 as SVGAGI.

The chain employs TRBV11-2 and TRBJ2-1; the D gene is possibly TRBD2 (6 bases). V lost 1 base to trimming and J lost 1 base, with 11 bases between them. Germline lookup yields CDR1 SGHAT and CDR2 FQNNGV. The CDR3 spans 16 residues. The CDR3 loop is CASSLVGLLSYNEQFF. The CDR3 nucleotides are TGTGCCAGCAGCTTAGTGGGACTCTTGTCCTACAATGAGCAGTTCTTC.

This clone was seen a few times. The rearrangement uses TRBV27 and TRBJ1-5; D is possibly TRBD1 (6 bases). The CDR3 consists of 15 residues. Trimming cost V 7 bases and J 7 bases, with 20 bases left between them. Germline V lookup: CDR1 MNHEY, CDR2 SMNVEV (reference sequence). The CDR3 DNA follows: TGTGCCAGCACTCTATCAGCGGGGGCGAGCCAGCCCCAGCATTTT. It encodes CASTLSAGASQPQHF.

The rearrangement links TRBV5-1 to TRBJ2-5; 11 positions agree with TRBD1. V was pared by 2 bases and J by 2 bases, with 20 bases of the junction left unmatched. Germline V CDR1 and CDR2: SGHRS, YFSETQ. This CDR3 is 21 amino acids long. The CDR3 reads CASSFGTGGEPGLGRQETQYF. For the CDR3, the DNA is TGCGCCAGCAGCTTTGGGACAGGGGGTGAGCCGGGACTAGGTAGGCAAGAGACCCAGTACTTC.

The chain has TRBV11-3 and TRBJ2-7; D may be TRBD2 (5 bases). Trimming left V 5 bases short and J 3 bases short, with 8 bases between. CDR1 and CDR2 (germline): SGHNT, YENEEA. The CDR3 has 12 residues. In nucleotides, the CDR3 is TGTGCCAGCAGCGCGAGCGGCTACGAGCAGTACGTC. It is translated as CASSASGYEQYV.

The chain links TRBV7-9 to TRBJ2-2, with 7 nucleotides matching TRBD1. CDR1 SEHNR and CDR2 FQNEAQ come from the germline V gene (reference sequence). The CDR3 sequence is 14 residues long. V shed 11 bases, J shed 2 bases, and the junction held 8 bases outside the gene matches. The DNA of the CDR3 is TGTGCCCTCGGGACAGACCCTAACACCGGGGAGCTGTTTTTT. This encodes CALGTDPNTGELFF.

CDR3 DNA sequence: TGTGCCAGCAGCTTGGACAGGTATGGCTACACCTTC. Translating gives CASSLDRYGYTF. J is TRBJ1-2 and V is TRBV5-6; D might be TRBD1 (5 bases). The germline CDR1 and CDR2 sequences are SGHDT and YYEEEE. The ends were cut back, 0 bases at V and 5 bases at J, with 5 bases in the middle. This CDR3 region has 12 residues.

A remark on this clone: The identical CDR3 is also encoded by other nucleotide sequences in the sample. The rearrangement links TRBV11-3 to TRBJ2-1; 11 bases are shared with TRBD2. The V gene end was trimmed by 4 bases and the J gene end by 5 bases; junction bases not matched to a gene: 7. Germline CDR1 SGHNT, CDR2 YENEEA. The CDR3 runs 16 residues. CDR3: CASSSRTSGRDNEQFF. CDR3 sequence (DNA): TGTGCCAGCAGCTCTCGGACTAGCGGGCGCGACAATGAGCAGTTCTTC.